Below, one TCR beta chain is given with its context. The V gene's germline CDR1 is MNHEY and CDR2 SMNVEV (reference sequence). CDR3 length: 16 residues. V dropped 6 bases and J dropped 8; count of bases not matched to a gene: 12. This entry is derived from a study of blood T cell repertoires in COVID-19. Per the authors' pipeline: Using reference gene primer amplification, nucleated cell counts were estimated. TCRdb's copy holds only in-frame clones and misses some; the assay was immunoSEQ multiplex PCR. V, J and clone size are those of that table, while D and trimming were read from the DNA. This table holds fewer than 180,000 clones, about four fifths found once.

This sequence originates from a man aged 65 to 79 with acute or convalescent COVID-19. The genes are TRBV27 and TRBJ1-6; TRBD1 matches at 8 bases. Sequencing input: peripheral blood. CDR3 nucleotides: TGTGCCAGCAGGACAGGGGCCTCCGGTAACGATTCACCCCTCCACTTT. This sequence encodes CASRTGASGNDSPLHF.